Listed here are 29 T cell receptor beta chains from one sample, sequenced in a study of blood T cell repertoires in COVID-19. Method: immunoSEQ multiplex PCR; TCRdb's copy keeps in-frame clones and lacks some. This sample has around 220,000 clones; approximately 82% occur once, and the top ten carry approximately 4.9%. Sequenced input: peripheral blood. The receptor set was obtained from a woman of 80 years or more with active or convalescent COVID-19.

The chain employs TRBV18 and TRBJ2-2; D is undetermined. The germline V gene encodes CDR1 KGHSH and CDR2 LQKENI. Trimming shortened V by 3 bases and J by 6 bases, and 14 bases separated the two germline ends. The CDR3 loop spans 15 amino acids. The CDR3 nucleotides are TGTGCCAGCTCACCTATGGGCGACGTGGCCGGGGAGCTGTTTTTT. Residues: CASSPMGDVAGELFF.

The gene calls are TRBV7-2 and TRBJ2-7; 12 nucleotides line up with TRBD1. From germline, CDR1 is SGHTA and CDR2 FQGNSA. The CDR3 has 14 amino acids. V dropped 6 bases and J dropped 9; count of bases not matched to a gene: 9. The CDR3 DNA is TGTGCCAGCAGGGCCCCCGGGACAGGGGGCGCGCAGTACTTC. Protein product: CASRAPGTGGAQYF.

V and J are TRBV6-2 or TRBV6-3 and TRBJ1-4; TRBD1 might be the D (5 bases). Trimming left V 5 bases short and J 6 bases short, with 13 bases between. There are 14 residues in the CDR3. CDR1 MNHEY and CDR2 SVGEGT come from the germline V gene. CDR3 in DNA: TGTGCCAGCAGTCTTCAGGGTCTAGATGAAAAACTGTTTTTT. Encoded protein: CASSLQGLDEKLFF.

The rearrangement links TRBV4-1 to TRBJ2-3, with TRBD1 matching over 7 bases. V was pared by 2 bases and J by 0 bases, with 5 bases of the junction left unmatched. The CDR3 covers 16 residues. CDR1 and CDR2 from the germline V gene are MGHRA and YSYEKL. The CDR3: CASSQPQGSSTDTQYF. The CDR3 bases are TGCGCCAGCAGCCAACCACAGGGGTCTAGCACAGATACGCAGTATTTT.

The chain joins TRBV11-1 to TRBJ2-7; tentative D call: TRBD2 (6 bases). The germline V and J ends were trimmed by 2 bases and 6 bases, with 14 bases remaining between them. Per the germline V gene, CDR1 is SGHAT and CDR2 is FQDESV (reference sequence). This CDR3 is built from 14 residues. CDR3 DNA: TGTGCCAGCAGCTTAAAGGCCGGGAGTTCCGAGCAGTACTTC. It encodes CASSLKAGSSEQYF.

V and J are TRBV11-2 and TRBJ2-7; 7 nucleotides agree with TRBD1. The CDR3 is 15 residues long. Germline values: CDR1 SGHAT, CDR2 FQNNGV. The trim removed 7 bases at V and 4 bases at J, leaving 13 bases unmatched. The CDR3 sequence: CASTRNRGLWYEQYF. The CDR3 DNA reads TGTGCCAGCACCCGAAACAGGGGATTGTGGTACGAGCAGTACTTC.

The CDR3 reads CASSLSGSQETQYF. CDR3 sequence (DNA): TGTGCCAGCAGTTTATCAGGAAGCCAAGAGACCCAGTACTTC. The genes are TRBV28 and TRBJ2-5; D not certain. Trimming pared 1 base from V and 1 base from J, leaving 7 bases between. The CDR3 spans 14 residues. The germline V gene encodes CDR1 MDHEN and CDR2 SYDVKM.

This chain connects TRBV5-1 to TRBJ2-7, with TRBD2 matching over 9 bases. CDR1 and CDR2 (germline): SGHRS, YFSETQ. There are 16 residues in the CDR3. The V and J ends lost 5 bases and 0 bases, in that order; junction bases with no gene match: 9. The CDR3 loop reads CASSPKPSGASYEQYF. The CDR3 DNA reads TGCGCCAGCAGTCCGAAACCTAGCGGGGCCTCCTACGAGCAGTACTTC.

The chain links TRBV18 to TRBJ2-1, with TRBD2 as a possible D gene (7 bases). CDR3 length equals 17 residues. The V gene lost 0 bases and the J gene lost 7 bases, with 19 bases spanning the gap. Per germline, CDR1 KGHSH and CDR2 LQKENI. The DNA for the CDR3 is TGTGCCAGCTCACCACCTACGTGGGGGGGGGCAGAAAATGAGCAGTTCTTC. This codes for CASSPPTWGGAENEQFF.

This clone was recorded only once. V gene TRBV5-1 combines with J gene TRBJ2-5, with 7 bases that match TRBD1. V lost 4 bases and J lost 4; bases outside the gene matches: 13. Germline CDR1 is SGHRS and CDR2 is YFSETQ. CDR3 length: 16 residues. CDR3 in DNA: TGCGCCAGCAGCGTCGGGACAGTTTCTTCACGAGAGACCCAGTACTTC. Translating it yields CASSVGTVSSRETQYF.

Comment on this clone: A read error may produce the germline difference seen at one junction end. The V call is TRBV5-1, the J call TRBJ1-1, with no clear D. CDR1 and CDR2 (germline): SGHRS, YFSETQ. CDR3 length: 13 amino acids. The CDR3 region has the DNA TGCGCCAGCAGCTCCGAAATTTTCACTGAGGCTTTCTTT. Residues: CASSSEIFTEAFF.

The chain recombines TRBV28 with TRBJ1-4; 7 bases map to TRBD1. CDR3 length: 13 residues. Germline CDR1 is MDHEN and CDR2 is SYDVKM. The V gene end was trimmed by 8 bases and the J gene end by 4 bases; junction bases not matched to a gene: 4. The CDR3 protein is CASYGQDNEKLFF. In DNA form, the CDR3 reads TGTGCCAGCTATGGACAGGATAATGAAAAACTGTTTTTT.

This rearrangement joins TRBV7-9 to TRBJ2-7; 10 bases match TRBD1. The J segment lost 4 bases and the V segment lost 5 bases, leaving 11 bases of the junction unmatched. The CDR3 is made up of 16 amino acids. The germline gives CDR1 SEHNR, CDR2 FQNEAQ (reference sequence). The CDR3 region has the DNA TGTGCCAGCAGCCCATATCCCGGGACAGGGGTTTACGAGCAGTACTTC. Its protein is CASSPYPGTGVYEQYF.

The V call is TRBV4-2, the J call TRBJ2-7; 9 nucleotides align to TRBD2. CDR1 and CDR2 from the germline V gene are LGHNA and YNFKEQ. The J segment lost 0 bases and the V segment lost 0 bases, leaving 6 bases of the junction unmatched. The CDR3 is made up of 17 amino acids. DNA for the CDR3: TGTGCCAGCAGCCAAGATAGCCTAGCGGGAAACTCCTACGAGCAGTACTTC. Its protein is CASSQDSLAGNSYEQYF.

The chain joins TRBV5-1 to TRBJ2-1; TRBD1 agrees at 11 bases. V lost 3 bases to trimming and J lost 1 base; unmatched junction nucleotides: 6. Per the germline V gene, CDR1 is SGHRS and CDR2 is YFSETQ. CDR3 length: 17 amino acids. CDR3 residues: CASSSTGQGASYNEQFF. The DNA of the CDR3 is TGCGCCAGCAGCTCGACCGGACAGGGGGCGTCCTACAATGAGCAGTTCTTC.

The rearrangement joins TRBV3-1 (or the pseudogene TRBV3-2) to TRBJ2-3; D might be TRBD2 (5 bases). Germline V CDR1 and CDR2: LGHDT, YNNKEL (reference sequence). Trimming shortened V by 6 bases and J by 4 bases, and 11 bases separated the two germline ends. The CDR3 has 13 amino acids. The CDR3 here is CASRSPAADTQYF. The CDR3 DNA sequence: TGTGCCAGCAGATCTCCAGCGGCAGATACGCAGTATTTT.

This chain connects TRBV27 to TRBJ1-1, with D perhaps matching TRBD1 (6 bases). V was cut by 2 bases and J by 5 bases, with 12 bases left in between. Germline assignment: CDR1 MNHEY and CDR2 SMNVEV (reference sequence). The CDR3 is made up of 14 amino acids. The CDR3 region has the DNA TGTGCCAGCAGTTTAGGTCAGGGGTTAACTGAAGCTTTCTTT. Amino acid sequence: CASSLGQGLTEAFF.

The chain carries TRBV19 and TRBJ2-2; D remains ambiguous. CDR3 length: 14 residues. V was trimmed by 7 bases and J by 5 bases, leaving 14 bases between them. CDR1 is LNHDA and CDR2 is SQIVND in the germline V gene (reference sequence). The CDR3 DNA reads as TGTGCCAGTATGAGGATGCAGATGACCGGGGAGCTGTTTTTT. This translates into CASMRMQMTGELFF.

This chain links TRBV27 with TRBJ2-1, with no clear D. Germline loops: CDR1 MNHEY, CDR2 SMNVEV (reference sequence). Deletions cut 5 bases from V and 0 bases from J, with 8 bases between. The CDR3 runs to 14 residues. In DNA form, the CDR3 reads TGTGCCAGCAGTACTTTAATCTCCTACAATGAGCAGTTCTTC. Amino acids: CASSTLISYNEQFF.

V is TRBV15 and J is TRBJ1-2; TRBD1 aligns across 7 bases. The V and J ends lost 0 bases and 4 bases, in that order; junction bases with no gene match: 5. The CDR3 consists of 15 residues. Germline V gene sequence: CDR1 LNHNV, CDR2 YYDKDF (reference sequence). CDR3 bases: TGTGCCACCAGCAGAGACGAGGGGGCTTTCTATGGCTACACCTTC. Encoded protein: CATSRDEGAFYGYTF.

V usage is TRBV6-5 and J usage is TRBJ2-7; the D gene is possibly TRBD1 (5 bases). Trimming took 6 bases from V and 1 from J, leaving 13 bases between them. CDR3 size: 14 residues. Germline V lookup: CDR1 MNHEY, CDR2 SVGAGI. The CDR3 region is CASSLTTVSYEQYF. CDR3 coding DNA: TGTGCCAGCAGCCTGACGACAGTTTCCTACGAGCAGTACTTC.

V usage is TRBV19 and J usage is TRBJ1-6; the D gene is possibly TRBD1 (5 bases). CDR1 LNHDA and CDR2 SQIVND come from the germline V gene (reference sequence). This CDR3 is 17 amino acids long. Trimming cost V 3 bases and J 0 bases, with 12 bases left between them. CDR3 bases: TGTGCCAGTAGTATGGGTGACAGAAGCTCCTATAATTCACCCCTCCACTTT. This gives the protein CASSMGDRSSYNSPLHF.

This clone turned up a few times. The rearrangement joins TRBV6-4 to TRBJ2-1; 7 bases align to TRBD1. The CDR3 runs to 15 residues. Germline CDR1 and CDR2: MRHNA and SNTAGT. J lost 8 bases, V lost 2 bases, and 9 bases had no gene match. The CDR3 bases are TGTGCCAGCAGTGACAGGTACAGGGGTGTGTATGAGCAGTTCTTC. As protein: CASSDRYRGVYEQFF.

The chain has TRBV24-1 and TRBJ1-1; a weak D match, TRBD1 (5 bases). CDR1 and CDR2 from the germline V gene are KGHDR and SFDVKD. V gave up 3 bases and J gave up 8 bases, with 9 bases separating them. This CDR3 has 12 residues. The CDR3 is CATSDHRQEAFF. The CDR3 bases are TGTGCCACCAGTGATCATCGACAGGAAGCTTTCTTT.

This CDR3 is CASSFDRSYGYTF. The CDR3 nucleotides read TGTGCCAGCAGTTTCGACAGAAGCTATGGCTACACCTTC. The chain combines TRBV11-2 with TRBJ1-2; tentatively, D is TRBD1 (5 bases). V was pared by 6 bases and J by 4 bases, with 12 bases between. The CDR3 is made up of 13 amino acids. CDR1 is SGHAT, CDR2 FQNNGV, per germline. Combining the CDR3 with reference TRBV11-2 and TRBJ1-2 gives the whole variable domain EAGVAQSPRYKIIEKRQSVAFWCNPISGHATLYWYQQILGQGPKLLIQFQNNGVVDDSQLPKDRFSAERLKGVDSTLKIQPAKLEDSAVYLCASSFDRSYGYTFGSGTRLTVV.

This sequence joins TRBV6-5 and TRBJ2-7; 13 nucleotides agree with TRBD2. CDR3 length: 14 amino acids. The germline gives CDR1 MNHEY, CDR2 SVGAGI. V lost 6 bases, J lost 3 bases, and 2 bases stayed unmatched. In DNA form, the CDR3 reads TGTGCCAGCAGCCGGACTAGCGGGAGCTACGAGCAGTACTTC. Protein: CASSRTSGSYEQYF.

This chain uses TRBV28 with TRBJ1-1; D perhaps matches TRBD1 (5 bases). The V and J ends lost 8 bases and 0 bases respectively, with 10 bases between them. The germline CDR1 and CDR2 sequences are MDHEN and SYDVKM. The CDR3 is 13 residues long. For the CDR3, the DNA is TGTGCCAGCGCGGGACTCCTGAACACTGAAGCTTTCTTT. This translates into CASAGLLNTEAFF.

V is TRBV30 and J is TRBJ2-7; 15 bases align to TRBD2. With 1 base clipped from V and 6 bases from J, the junction kept 4 bases outside the gene matches. The CDR3 runs to 15 residues. From germline, CDR1 is GTSNPN and CDR2 SVGIG (reference sequence). The CDR3 spells CAWSAGLAGGLEQYF. DNA of the CDR3: TGTGCCTGGAGTGCGGGACTAGCGGGAGGACTCGAGCAGTACTTC.

The J gene is TRBJ2-1, the V gene TRBV14; 7 bases fit TRBD1. The germline V gene has CDR1 SGHDN and CDR2 FVKESK. The CDR3 length is 16 residues. V lost 3 bases, J lost 7 bases, and 12 bases stayed unmatched. CDR3 nucleotide sequence: TGTGCCAGCAGCCACGAGGGGGCTAGGGGAAGGAATGAGCAGTTCTTC. Translating gives CASSHEGARGRNEQFF.